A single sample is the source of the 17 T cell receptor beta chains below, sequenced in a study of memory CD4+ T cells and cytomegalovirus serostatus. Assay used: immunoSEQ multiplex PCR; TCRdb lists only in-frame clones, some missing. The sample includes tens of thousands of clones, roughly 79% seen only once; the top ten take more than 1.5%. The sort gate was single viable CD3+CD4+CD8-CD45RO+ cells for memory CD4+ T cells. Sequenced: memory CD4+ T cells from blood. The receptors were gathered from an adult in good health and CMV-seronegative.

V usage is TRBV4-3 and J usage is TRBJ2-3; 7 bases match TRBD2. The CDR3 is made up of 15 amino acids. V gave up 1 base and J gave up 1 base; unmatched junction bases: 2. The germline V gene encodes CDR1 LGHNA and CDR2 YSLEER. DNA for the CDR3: TGCGCCAGCAGCCAAGGGGGACTACGCACAGATACGCAGTATTTT. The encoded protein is CASSQGGLRTDTQYF.

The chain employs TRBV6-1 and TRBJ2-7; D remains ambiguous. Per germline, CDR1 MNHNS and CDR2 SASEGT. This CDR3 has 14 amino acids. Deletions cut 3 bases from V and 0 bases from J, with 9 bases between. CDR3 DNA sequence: TGTGCCAGCAGTGATCGACCCTTCTCCTACGAGCAGTACTTC. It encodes CASSDRPFSYEQYF.

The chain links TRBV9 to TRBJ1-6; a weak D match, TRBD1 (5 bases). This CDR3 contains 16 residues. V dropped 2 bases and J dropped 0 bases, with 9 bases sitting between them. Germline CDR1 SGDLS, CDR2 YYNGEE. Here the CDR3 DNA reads TGTGCCAGCAGCGTCAGACAGAGCTCCTATAATTCACCCCTCCACTTT. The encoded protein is CASSVRQSSYNSPLHF. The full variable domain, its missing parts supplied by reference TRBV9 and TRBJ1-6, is DSGVTQTPKHLITATGQRVTLRCSPRSGDLSVYWYQQSLDQGLQFLIQYYNGEERAKGNILERFSAQQFPDLHSELNLSSLELGDSALYFCASSVRQSSYNSPLHFGNGTRLTVT.

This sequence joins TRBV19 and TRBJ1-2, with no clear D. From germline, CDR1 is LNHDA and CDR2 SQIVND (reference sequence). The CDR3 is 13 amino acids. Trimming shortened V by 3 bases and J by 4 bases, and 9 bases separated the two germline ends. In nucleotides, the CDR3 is TGTGCCAGTAGTATGAAGACCCTCTATGGCTACACCTTC. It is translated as CASSMKTLYGYTF.

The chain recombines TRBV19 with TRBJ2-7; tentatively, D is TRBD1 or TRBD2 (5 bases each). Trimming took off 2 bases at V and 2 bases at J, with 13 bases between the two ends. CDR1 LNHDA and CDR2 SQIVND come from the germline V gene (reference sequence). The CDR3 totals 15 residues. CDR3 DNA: TGTGCCAGTAGTATACAGGGCTCGGGGACCTACGAGCAGTACTTC. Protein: CASSIQGSGTYEQYF. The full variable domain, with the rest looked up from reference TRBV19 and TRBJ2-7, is DGGITQSPKYLFRKEGQNVTLSCEQNLNHDAMYWYRQDPGQGLRLIYYSQIVNDFQKGDIAEGYSVSREKKESFPLTVTSAQKNPTAFYLCASSIQGSGTYEQYFGPGTRLTVT.

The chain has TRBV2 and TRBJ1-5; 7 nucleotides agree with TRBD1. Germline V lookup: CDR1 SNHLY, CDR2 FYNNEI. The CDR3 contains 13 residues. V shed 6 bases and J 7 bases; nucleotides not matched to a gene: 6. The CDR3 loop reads CASRTGIRQPQHF. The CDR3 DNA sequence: TGTGCCAGCAGGACAGGGATTCGGCAGCCCCAGCATTTT. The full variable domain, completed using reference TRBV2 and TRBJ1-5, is EPEVTQTPSHQVTQMGQEVILRCVPISNHLYFYWYRQILGQKVEFLVSFYNNEISEKSEIFDDQFSVERPDGSNFTLKIRSTKLEDSAMYFCASRTGIRQPQHFGDGTRLSIL.

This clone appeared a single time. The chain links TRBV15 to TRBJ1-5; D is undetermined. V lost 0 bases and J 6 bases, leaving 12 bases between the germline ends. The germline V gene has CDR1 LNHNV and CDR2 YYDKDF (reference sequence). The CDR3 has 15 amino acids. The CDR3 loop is CATSRDLVGSQPQHF. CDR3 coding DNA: TGTGCCACCAGCAGAGATCTCGTGGGAAGTCAGCCCCAGCATTTT.

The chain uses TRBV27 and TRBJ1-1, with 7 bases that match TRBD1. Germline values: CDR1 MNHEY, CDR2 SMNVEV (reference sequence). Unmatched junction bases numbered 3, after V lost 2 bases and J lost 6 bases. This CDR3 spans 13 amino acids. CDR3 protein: CASSLAGTAEAFF. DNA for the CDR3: TGTGCCAGCAGTTTAGCGGGGACAGCTGAAGCTTTCTTT.

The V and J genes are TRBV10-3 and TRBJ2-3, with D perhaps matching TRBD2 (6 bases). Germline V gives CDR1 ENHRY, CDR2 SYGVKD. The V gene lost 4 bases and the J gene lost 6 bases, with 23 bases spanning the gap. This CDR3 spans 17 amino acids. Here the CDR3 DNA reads TGTGCCATCAGTGGCCGGGACCTACGCGGGGCGGGGGATACGCAGTATTTT. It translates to CAISGRDLRGAGDTQYF.

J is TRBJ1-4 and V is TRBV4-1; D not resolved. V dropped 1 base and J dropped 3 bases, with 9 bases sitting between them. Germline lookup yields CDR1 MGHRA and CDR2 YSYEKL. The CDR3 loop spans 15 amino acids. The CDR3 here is CASSQGYGANEKLFF. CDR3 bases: TGCGCCAGCAGCCAAGGATACGGGGCTAATGAAAAACTGTTTTTT.

This CDR3 is CASSPTEAQTNSPLHF. CDR3 nucleotides: TGCGCCAGCAGCCCAACCGAAGCGCAAACCAATTCACCCCTCCACTTT. The chain links TRBV5-1 to TRBJ1-6; D call uncertain. Germline CDR1 SGHRS, CDR2 YFSETQ. The CDR3 length is 16 residues. V was pared by 4 bases and J by 7 bases, with 18 bases between.

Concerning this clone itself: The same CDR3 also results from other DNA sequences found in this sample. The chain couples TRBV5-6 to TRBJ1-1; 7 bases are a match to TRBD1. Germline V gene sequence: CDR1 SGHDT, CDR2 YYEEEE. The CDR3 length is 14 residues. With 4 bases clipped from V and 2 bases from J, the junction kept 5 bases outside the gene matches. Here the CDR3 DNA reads TGTGCCAGCAGCCGGGGACAGCTTAACACTGAAGCTTTCTTT. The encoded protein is CASSRGQLNTEAFF.

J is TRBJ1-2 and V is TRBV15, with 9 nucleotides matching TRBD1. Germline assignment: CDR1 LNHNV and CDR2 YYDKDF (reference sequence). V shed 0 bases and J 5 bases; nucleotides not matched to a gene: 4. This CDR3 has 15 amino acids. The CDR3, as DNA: TGTGCCACCAGCAGAGATCGCGGACAGGGGTATGGCTACACCTTC. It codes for CATSRDRGQGYGYTF.

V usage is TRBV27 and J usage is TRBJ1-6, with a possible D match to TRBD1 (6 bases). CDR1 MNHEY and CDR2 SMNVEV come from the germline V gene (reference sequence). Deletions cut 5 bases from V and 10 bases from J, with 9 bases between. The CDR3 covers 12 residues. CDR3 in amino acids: CASSRTDSPLHF. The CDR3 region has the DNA TGTGCCAGCAGTCGGACAGACTCACCCCTCCACTTT.

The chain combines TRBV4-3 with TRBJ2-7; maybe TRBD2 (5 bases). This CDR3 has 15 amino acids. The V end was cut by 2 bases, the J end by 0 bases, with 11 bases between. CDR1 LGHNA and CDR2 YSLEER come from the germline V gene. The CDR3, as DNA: TGCGCCAGCAGCCAAAGCCTCGGGGTCTCCTACGAGCAGTACTTC. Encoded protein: CASSQSLGVSYEQYF.

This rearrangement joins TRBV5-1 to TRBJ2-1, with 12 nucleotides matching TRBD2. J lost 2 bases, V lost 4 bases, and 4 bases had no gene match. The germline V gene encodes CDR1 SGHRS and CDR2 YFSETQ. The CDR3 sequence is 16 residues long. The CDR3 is CASSPWTSGAYNEQFF. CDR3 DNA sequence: TGCGCCAGCAGCCCCTGGACTAGCGGGGCCTACAATGAGCAGTTCTTC.

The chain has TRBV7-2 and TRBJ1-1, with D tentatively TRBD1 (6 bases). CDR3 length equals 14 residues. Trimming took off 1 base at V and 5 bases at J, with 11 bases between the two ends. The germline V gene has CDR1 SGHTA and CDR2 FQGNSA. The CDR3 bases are TGTGCCAGCAGCTTAGGGGGGGCGCGTACTGAAGCTTTCTTT. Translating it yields CASSLGGARTEAFF.